The subject of this entry is one TCR beta chain. Using the 5' RACE reads, TCRdb records one entry per CDR3 protein without DNA. Reported are 300,000 to 350,000 distinct CDR3 sequences; the ten largest clones contain 2%. The data derive from a study of monozygotic twins with inflammatory bowel disease. This CDR3 has 15 amino acids. The V gene's germline CDR1 is SGHRS and CDR2 YFSETQ. The J gene is TRBJ2-1, the V gene TRBV5-1; TCRdb's D call, TRBD2, is unchecked because there is no DNA. Sequencing was performed on blood. The TCR originated in a human donor with ulcerative colitis or Crohn's disease, or a healthy co-twin of an affected twin (not recorded which). The CDR3 loop reads CASSSVLGEGNEQFF.